This TCR beta chain appears in the sequencing data of a study of neurological immune-mediated disorders. Ten or more counts support this clonotype. TCRdb itself ran the 5' RACE reads through MiXCR, one entry per CDR3 protein. The sample consists of fewer than 90,000 distinct CDR3 sequences, about a tenth of them appearing once. Germline V gene data show CDR1 as SQVTM and CDR2 as ANQGSEA. The CDR3 totals 16 residues. The ends lost 5 bases at V and 7 bases at J; junction bases unmatched: 10. The chain joins TRBV29-1 to TRBJ2-2; 13 nucleotides align to TRBD2. The sample consisted of PBMCs. The TCR was taken from a middle-aged man in good health. In DNA, the CDR3 is TGCAGCGTTTCGACTAGCGGGAGGCGGTGGGGCGGGGAGCTGTTTTTT. Translated, it gives CSVSTSGRRWGGELFF.